This TCR beta chain was sequenced in a study of T-cell reconstitution after alpha-beta-depleted transplantation in children. This clonotype was found once. Antigen: not known. J lost 5 bases, V lost 5 bases, and 8 bases had no gene match. Per germline, CDR1 SGHAT and CDR2 FQNNGV. This CDR3 has 15 amino acids. General study results and limits: It was surviving recipient T cells and thymic progenitors that gave some patients high TCRbeta diversity at day 60. Expanded clones from the graft, numbering several hundred, reportedly supplied alpha-beta T cells about two months after transplant. Hyperexpanded clones declined; after one year, newly produced T cells mostly supplied diversity.

Unique molecular identifiers were used to barcode this TCRbeta library. TCRdb redid the calling of the PCR reads with MiXCR, one entry per CDR3 protein. The table lists 200,000 to 300,000 distinct CDR3 sequences, about 25% of them singletons. This receptor was taken from a girl aged 2 to 9 with Fanconi anemia, due to receive a stem cell transplant. Sample: PBMCs, taken before TCRalphabeta/CD19-depleted stem cell transplant. The V call is TRBV11-2, the J call TRBJ2-5; 10 bases fit TRBD2. In nucleotides, the CDR3 is TGTGCCAGCAGCCAAAGCGGGGGGGCTTATGAGACCCAGTACTTC. This codes for CASSQSGGAYETQYF.